This TCR beta chain was recovered during a study of blood T cell repertoires in COVID-19. Germline loops: CDR1 MNHEY, CDR2 SMNVEV (reference sequence). Trimming took off 5 bases at V and 7 bases at J, with 14 bases between the two ends. CDR3 length: 13 amino acids. Under the authors' procedure: Nucleated cell counts were estimated from reference gene primer amplification. Generated by immunoSEQ multiplex PCR, the TCRdb table keeps only in-frame clones and is missing some. V, J and clone size derive from that table, while D and trimming were established from the DNA sequence. The data show more than 90,000 clones, approximately 70% seen once.

The rearrangement links TRBV27 to TRBJ1-2; D gene uncertain. The receptor comes from a woman aged 60-75 years in a cohort sampled during active or convalescent COVID-19. The sequenced sample was peripheral blood. The CDR3 coding sequence is TGTGCCAGCAGTCCCCATACTACGGGTGGCTACACCTTC. This translates into CASSPHTTGGYTF.